Listed here are 4 T cell receptor beta chains from one sample, sequenced in a study of regulatory T cells in long-lasting Graves disease (dated by TCRdb to about 2021). According to the study, the label for this sample's time point signals: newly diagnosed GD, antithyroid drugs for less than 3 months. RNA was extracted from PBMCs in TRIzol for both TCR sequencing and RNA sequencing. The library was built by means of multiplex PCR. Reads for this sample came from an Illumina HiSeq 4000. To build TCR beta libraries, CDR3 regions were amplified by Arm-PCR using iRepertoire HTBI primers. TCRdb reworked the public reads: Q25 trimming with fastp, MiXCR clone assembly, productive beta chains retained. Records with the same CDR3 protein are collapsed into one entry carrying the most frequent genes and DNA. The sample table shows some 500,000 distinct CDR3 sequences, and roughly 14% are seen once. 10% of the sample belongs to the ten largest clones.

These sequences were also reported in another study, on T cells in Graves' hyperthyroidism and ophthalmopathy.

Sample: peripheral blood mononuclear cells (PBMCs), taken at new diagnosis, from a patient treated with antithyroid drugs. The source of these receptors is a man aged 30 to 39 with Graves disease. Donor details come from another sample of the same person, matched by shared clones.

This clonotype was recorded at least ten times. The chain recombines TRBV18 with TRBJ2-7; 7 bases agree with TRBD1. Unmatched junction bases numbered 8, after V lost 3 bases and J lost 6 bases. The CDR3 is 14 amino acids. Looked up from germline, CDR1 is KGHSH and CDR2 is LQKENI. The CDR3 nucleotides read TGTGCCAGCTCACCTCCCGGGGACAGTGGCGAGCAGTACTTC. This sequence encodes CASSPPGDSGEQYF.

Many counts were recorded for this clonotype. V usage is TRBV6-5 and J usage is TRBJ1-2; 9 positions agree with TRBD1. CDR3 length: 17 residues. The germline V gene encodes CDR1 MNHEY and CDR2 SVGAGI. V trimming: 2 bases; J trimming: 3 bases; junction bases outside the gene matches: 10. The CDR3 DNA sequence: TGTGCCAGCAGTTACGCGGAACAGGGGGCGGAGGACTATGGCTACACCTTC. As protein: CASSYAEQGAEDYGYTF.

This clonotype was recorded many times. This chain connects TRBV20-1 to TRBJ2-3; either TRBD1 or TRBD2 may fit D (5 bases each). Per the germline V gene, CDR1 is DFQATT and CDR2 is SNEGSKA (reference sequence). With 3 bases removed from V and 3 bases from J, the gap between germline ends came to 16 bases. The CDR3 is made up of 15 amino acids. CDR3 in amino acids: CSARSVGRQTDTQYF. The CDR3 coding sequence is TGCAGTGCTAGGTCGGTGGGACGCCAGACAGATACGCAGTATTTT.

This clonotype was observed a few times. The V gene is TRBV6-4, the J gene TRBJ1-2; 7 bases fit TRBD1. CDR3 length: 15 residues. After removal of 0 bases from V and 5 bases from J, the junction contained 6 bases not matched to a gene. Germline V gives CDR1 MRHNA, CDR2 SNTAGT. CDR3 region: CASSDSGTAGYGYTF. CDR3 sequence (DNA): TGTGCCAGCAGTGACTCAGGGACAGCCGGATATGGCTACACCTTC.